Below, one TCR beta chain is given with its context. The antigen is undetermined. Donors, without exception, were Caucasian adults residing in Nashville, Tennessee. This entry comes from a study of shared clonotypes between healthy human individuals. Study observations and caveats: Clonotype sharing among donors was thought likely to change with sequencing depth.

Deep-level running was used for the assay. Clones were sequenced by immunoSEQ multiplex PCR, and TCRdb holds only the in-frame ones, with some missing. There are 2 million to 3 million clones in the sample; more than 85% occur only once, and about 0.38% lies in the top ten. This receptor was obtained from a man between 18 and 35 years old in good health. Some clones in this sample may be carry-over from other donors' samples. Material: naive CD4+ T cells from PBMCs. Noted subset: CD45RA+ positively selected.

DNA of the CDR3: TGCGCCAGCAGTGATGGAGGGACGGGAAACACCGGGGAGCTGTTTTTT. This gives the protein CASSDGGTGNTGELFF. The V and J genes are TRBV10-2 and TRBJ2-2, with D possibly being TRBD2 (6 bases). Deletions cut 3 bases from V and 2 bases from J, with 13 bases between. The CDR3 length is 16 residues. Per the germline V gene, CDR1 is WSHSY and CDR2 is SAAADI.